This TCR beta chain was observed in a study of shared clonotypes between healthy human individuals. Study as a whole: The cohort had a couple of women and three men, ages 18 to 49. Overall study findings and caveats: Shared across a few donors were 4% to 5% of the naive CD4 clonotypes.

To note about this clone: Its antigen is currently unknown.

Germline V gene lookup returns CDR1 SGHTA and CDR2 FQGNSA. With 8 bases clipped from V and 1 base from J, the junction kept 7 bases outside the gene matches. CDR3 length equals 15 residues. HIV-negative, healthy adults without recent acute infections or vaccinations were the donors. Every donor was a Caucasian adult from Nashville, Tennessee. Clones were read by immunoSEQ multiplex PCR, and TCRdb kept only the in-frame ones, dropping some. This sample carries about 1.1 million clones, 70% to 85% of them seen once, and the ten largest clones take roughly 0.83%. The sample was memory CD4+ T cells from PBMCs. Subset indicated: CD45RA-negative fraction. The rearrangement links TRBV7-2 to TRBJ2-7; 11 nucleotides align to TRBD2. The TCR comes from a man in his late teens or twenties in good health. Some clones in this sample may be carry-over from other donors' samples. The CDR3 is CASGLAGGPSYEQYF. CDR3 sequence (DNA): TGTGCCAGCGGATTAGCGGGAGGGCCATCCTACGAGCAGTACTTC.